This passage covers 9 T cell receptor beta chains from one sample sequenced in a study of control samples from healthy donors and cancer patients. Using immunoSEQ multiplex PCR, the repertoire was profiled, and TCRdb retains in-frame clones only, with some absent. There are around 200,000 clones in the sample; roughly 91% occur only once, and 1.5% lies in the top ten. Sequencing was performed on blood. The receptors were gathered from a woman aged 25-40 years in good health.

This chain connects TRBV6-6 to TRBJ1-1; 7 bases align to TRBD1. V was clipped by 5 bases and J by 2 bases; unmatched bases: 5. From germline, CDR1 is MNHNY and CDR2 SVGAGI (reference sequence). CDR3 length: 14 residues. CDR3 nucleotide sequence: TGTGCCAGCAGTCCCCCAGGGGGAAACACTGAAGCTTTCTTT. This encodes CASSPPGGNTEAFF.

About this clone: This CDR3 is also generated by other DNA sequences in the sample. The gene calls are TRBV7-9 and TRBJ1-1; D remains ambiguous. Germline V gene data show CDR1 as SEHNR and CDR2 as FQNEAQ (reference sequence). Trimming took off 1 base at V and 1 base at J, with 4 bases between the two ends. CDR3 length: 13 amino acids. CDR3 residues: CASSLGTNTEAFF. The CDR3, as DNA: TGTGCCAGCAGCTTAGGGACGAACACTGAAGCTTTCTTT.

This clone was counted a few times. The chain links TRBV29-1 to TRBJ1-5; weak D call: TRBD1 (6 bases). The germline V gene has CDR1 SQVTM and CDR2 ANQGSEA. This CDR3 has 13 residues. With 6 bases removed from V and 3 bases from J, the gap between germline ends came to 12 bases. CDR3 amino acids: CSVRTDPNQPQHF. DNA of the CDR3: TGCAGCGTCCGGACAGATCCCAATCAGCCCCAGCATTTT.

V is TRBV7-9 and J is TRBJ2-7; 10 bases agree with TRBD2. V shed 5 bases and J 4 bases; nucleotides not matched to a gene: 5. The CDR3 spans 14 residues. Germline values: CDR1 SEHNR, CDR2 FQNEAQ (reference sequence). CDR3 sequence reads: CASSRTSGTYEQYF. The CDR3 DNA follows: TGTGCCAGCAGCCGAACTAGCGGGACGTACGAGCAGTACTTC.

The chain couples TRBV5-6 to TRBJ2-2; 11 bases match TRBD2. Trimming at V came to 0 bases and at J to 4 bases, leaving 8 bases not matched to a gene. The length of the CDR3 is 18 residues. From germline, CDR1 is SGHDT and CDR2 YYEEEE. CDR3 nucleotides: TGTGCCAGCAGCTTGGGGTTTACTAGCGGGAGTTTCACCGGGGAGCTGTTTTTT. The encoded protein is CASSLGFTSGSFTGELFF.

This clone appeared once. The genes are TRBV7-2 and TRBJ1-4; no definite D call. Germline loops: CDR1 SGHTA, CDR2 FQGNSA. The CDR3 runs 14 residues. Between the trimmed V and J ends, which lost 0 bases and 5 bases, there was a span of 7 bases. This chain's CDR3 is CASSLAGKNEKLFF. CDR3 DNA sequence: TGTGCCAGCAGCTTAGCAGGGAAGAATGAAAAACTGTTTTTT.

On this clone itself: In the same sample, other DNA sequences code for this CDR3. The V and J genes are TRBV12-3 or TRBV12-4 and TRBJ1-5; no clear D gene. The CDR3 is 13 amino acids. V lost 3 bases, J lost 0 bases, and 3 bases lay in between. This CDR3 is CASSFDSNQPQHF. CDR3 bases: TGTGCCAGCAGTTTTGATAGCAATCAGCCCCAGCATTTT.

This clone was observed once. This chain uses TRBV6-2 or TRBV6-3 with TRBJ1-1, with unresolved D. Trimming took 6 bases from V and 0 from J, leaving 8 bases between them. The CDR3 covers 13 residues. The germline gives CDR1 MNHEY, CDR2 SVGEGT. Written as DNA, the CDR3 is TGTGCCAGCAGCTCCGCGATGAACACTGAAGCTTTCTTT. Residues: CASSSAMNTEAFF.

The chain has TRBV7-2 and TRBJ2-3; a weak D match, TRBD2 (6 bases). The V gene's germline CDR1 is SGHTA and CDR2 FQGNSA. V lost 1 base to trimming and J lost 0 bases, with 8 bases between them. This CDR3 is built from 15 residues. This chain's CDR3 is CASSLEGTSTDTQYF. Here the CDR3 DNA reads TGTGCCAGCAGCTTAGAGGGGACTAGCACAGATACGCAGTATTTT.